Shown below are 21 T cell receptor beta chains from a single sample sequenced in a study of cytomegalovirus exposure and HLA in healthy donors (dated by TCRdb to about 2017). The method behind the library was the immunoSEQ multiplex PCR assay. A mixture of 60 forward primers for TCR Vbeta segments and 13 reverse primers for TCR Jbeta segments was used in the multiplex PCR. As stored in TCRdb, this immuneACCESS dataset retains in-frame rearrangements with V and J assigned. A fraction of the clones does not appear; measured against another copy, unresolved V genes explain less than half of the discrepancy, and the remainder lacks a known reason. The sample table holds about 200,000 clones, of which 60% to 85% were seen once. The ten largest clonotypes hold less than 2% of the sample. Sequenced material: PBMCs. The receptors derive from a girl aged 5 to 17 in good health and CMV-seropositive.

The DNA of the CDR3 is TGTGCCAGCAGCTTCGGGGAAGTCAGCGGGGGGGCCTACGAGCAGTACTTC. This encodes CASSFGEVSGGAYEQYF. The chain employs TRBV7-2 and TRBJ2-7, with 10 nucleotides matching TRBD2. V gave up 3 bases and J gave up 2 bases; unmatched junction bases: 10. CDR1 is SGHTA and CDR2 is FQGNSA in the germline V gene. The CDR3 is made up of 17 amino acids. Full variable domain (outside the CDR3, taken from reference TRBV7-2 and TRBJ2-7): GAGVSQSPSNKVTEKGKDVELRCDPISGHTALYWYRQSLGQGLEFLIYFQGNSAPDKSGLPSDRFSAERTGGSVSTLTIQRTQQEDSAVYLCASSFGEVSGGAYEQYFGPGTRLTVT.

The rearrangement joins TRBV7-6 to TRBJ1-2, with D possibly matching TRBD1 (6 bases). The CDR3 is 14 residues long. V lost 2 bases, J lost 4 bases, and 11 bases lay in between. From germline, CDR1 is SGHVS and CDR2 FNYEAQ. The CDR3 DNA is TGTGCCAGCAGCTTATCGGACAGTGGCTATGGCTACACCTTC. Protein sequence: CASSLSDSGYGYTF.

There are a few counts of this clone. This chain connects TRBV11-2 to TRBJ1-1; the D gene is possibly TRBD1 (5 bases). V dropped 3 bases and J dropped 1 base, with 12 bases sitting between them. CDR1 and CDR2 from the germline V gene are SGHAT and FQNNGV. The CDR3 has 15 amino acids. CDR3 sequence (DNA): TGTGCCAGCAGCTTTCAGGGATTCGGGAACACTGAAGCTTTCTTT. This gives the protein CASSFQGFGNTEAFF. The variable domain in full, completed from reference TRBV11-2 and TRBJ1-1, reads EAGVAQSPRYKIIEKRQSVAFWCNPISGHATLYWYQQILGQGPKLLIQFQNNGVVDDSQLPKDRFSAERLKGVDSTLKIQPAKLEDSAVYLCASSFQGFGNTEAFFGQGTRLTVV.

This chain joins TRBV10-1 and TRBJ2-7; 7 bases align to TRBD1. Germline values: CDR1 WNHNN, CDR2 SYGVQD (reference sequence). There are 15 residues in the CDR3. Trimming removed 0 bases from V and 3 bases from J; junction bases left unmatched: 5. This chain's CDR3 is CASSESTGQGYEQYF. CDR3 DNA: TGCGCCAGCAGTGAGTCGACAGGGCAGGGCTACGAGCAGTACTTC.

This clone has only a few counts. The gene calls are TRBV4-1 and TRBJ1-5, with 9 bases lining up with TRBD1. The CDR3 spans 15 residues. V trimming: 1 base; J trimming: 7 bases; junction bases outside the gene matches: 5. CDR1 MGHRA and CDR2 YSYEKL come from the germline V gene. Written as DNA, the CDR3 is TGCGCCAGCAGCCAAGTCGGACAGGGGAACCAGCCCCAGCATTTT. It specifies CASSQVGQGNQPQHF.

The chain couples TRBV10-3 to TRBJ1-5, with D unclear. V was clipped by 8 bases and J by 1 base, with 6 bases between them. Germline V gives CDR1 ENHRY, CDR2 SYGVKD. This CDR3 has 12 amino acids. CDR3 protein: CAIGQSNQPQHF. The CDR3 region has the DNA TGTGCCATCGGGCAGAGCAATCAGCCCCAGCATTTT.

The chain couples TRBV4-3 to TRBJ2-1; D gene ambiguous. The CDR3 extends over 13 amino acids. The germline V gene has CDR1 LGHNA and CDR2 YSLEER. The germline V and J ends were trimmed by 0 bases and 8 bases, with 8 bases remaining between them. CDR3 in amino acids: CASSQDTQDEQFF. CDR3 sequence (DNA): TGCGCCAGCAGCCAAGATACGCAGGATGAGCAGTTCTTC.

V is TRBV5-4 and J is TRBJ2-3; the match to TRBD2 covers 8 bases. Germline CDR1 and CDR2: SGHNT and YYREEE (reference sequence). The V gene end was trimmed by 4 bases and the J gene end by 3 bases; junction bases not matched to a gene: 10. The CDR3 consists of 16 residues. The CDR3 loop is CASSPNRGGQTDTQYF. The CDR3, as DNA: TGTGCCAGCAGCCCGAACCGCGGGGGGCAGACAGATACGCAGTATTTT.

This clone was found a few times. For the CDR3, the DNA is TGTGCCAGCGGGCAAAGGACACAGGGCTACACCTTC. As protein: CASGQRTQGYTF. This chain links TRBV6-1 with TRBJ1-2; the D gene is possibly TRBD1 (5 bases). The ends were cut back, 8 bases at V and 8 bases at J, with 15 bases in the middle. The CDR3 loop spans 12 amino acids. CDR1 is MNHNS, CDR2 SASEGT, per germline.

In this sample, this clone turned up a few times. The rearrangement joins TRBV5-4 to TRBJ1-2; TRBD1 might be the D (5 bases). The CDR3 runs 13 residues. Germline CDR1 SGHNT, CDR2 YYREEE (reference sequence). Trimming removed 1 base at V and 8 bases at J, with 12 bases between. CDR3: CASSLWGREGYTF. CDR3 sequence (DNA): TGTGCCAGCAGCTTGTGGGGCCGCGAGGGCTACACCTTC. Looking up the rest from reference TRBV5-4 and TRBJ1-2 gives the full variable domain: ETGVTQSPTHLIKTRGQQVTLRCSSQSGHNTVSWYQQALGQGPQFIFQYYREEENGRGNFPPRFSGLQFPNYSSELNVNALELDDSALYLCASSLWGREGYTFGSGTRLTVV.

This clone was seen more than once but under ten times. This chain connects TRBV14 to TRBJ1-2, with D unclear. This CDR3 has 12 amino acids. CDR1 SGHDN and CDR2 FVKESK come from the germline V gene. Between the trimmed V and J ends, which lost 4 bases and 1 base, there was a span of 4 bases. CDR3 nucleotides: TGTGCCAGCAGCCTGCGTAACTATGGCTACACCTTC. This encodes CASSLRNYGYTF. Based on the CDR3 plus reference TRBV14 and TRBJ1-2, the full variable domain is EAGVTQFPSHSVIEKGQTVTLRCDPISGHDNLYWYRRVMGKEIKFLLHFVKESKQDESGMPNNRFLAERTGGTYSTLKVQPAELEDSGVYFCASSLRNYGYTFGSGTRLTVV.

About this clone: This CDR3 is also generated by other DNA sequences in the sample. This chain connects TRBV5-1 to TRBJ2-7, with D tentatively TRBD1 (6 bases). The V end was cut by 0 bases, the J end by 4 bases, with 8 bases between. The CDR3 extends over 13 amino acids. Per the germline V gene, CDR1 is SGHRS and CDR2 is YFSETQ. Here the CDR3 DNA reads TGCGCCAGCAGCTTGGACAGGGCTTACGAGCAGTACTTC. Translating gives CASSLDRAYEQYF.

This chain uses TRBV5-1 with TRBJ2-3; D is perhaps TRBD1 (5 bases). Germline values: CDR1 SGHRS, CDR2 YFSETQ. Trimming pared 0 bases from V and 3 bases from J, leaving 8 bases between. The CDR3 sequence is 14 residues long. CDR3 residues: CASSLGQQTDTQYF. The CDR3 bases are TGCGCCAGCAGCTTGGGACAGCAAACAGATACGCAGTATTTT.

The chain joins TRBV6-4 to TRBJ1-2; TRBD1 agrees at 8 bases. Germline CDR1 reads MRHNA; CDR2 reads SNTAGT. V shed 5 bases and J 4 bases; nucleotides not matched to a gene: 3. CDR3 length: 13 residues. The CDR3 DNA sequence: TGTGCCAGCAGTTCCGACAGGGGCTATGGCTACACCTTC. It translates to CASSSDRGYGYTF.

The chain has TRBV6-1 and TRBJ1-2, with D uncertain. V was shortened by 11 bases and J by 2 bases, with 9 bases between the two germline ends. The CDR3 loop spans 11 amino acids. Germline V gene sequence: CDR1 MNHNS, CDR2 SASEGT. The CDR3 sequence: CAARENYGYTF. The CDR3 DNA reads as TGTGCCGCGAGGGAAAACTATGGCTACACCTTC.

This clone appeared a few times. The chain combines TRBV6-5 with TRBJ2-3; 8 bases are a match to TRBD2. The CDR3 has 16 residues. Germline CDR1 MNHEY, CDR2 SVGAGI. The junction had 6 bases not matched to a gene; V was cut back by 2 bases and J by 2 bases. CDR3 protein: CASSYVPGGNTDTQYF. As DNA, the CDR3 is TGTGCCAGCAGTTACGTGCCGGGGGGGAACACAGATACGCAGTATTTT.

J is TRBJ1-2 and V is TRBV5-6; 11 bases are a match to TRBD1. The CDR3 runs to 17 residues. The germline V gene has CDR1 SGHDT and CDR2 YYEEEE. V was clipped by 5 bases and J by 4 bases; unmatched bases: 13. CDR3 residues: CASRPTAGQGVFYGYTF. CDR3 sequence (DNA): TGTGCCAGCAGACCAACTGCGGGACAGGGGGTTTTCTATGGCTACACCTTC. The complete variable domain, with remaining parts taken from reference TRBV5-6 and TRBJ1-2, reads DAGVTQSPTHLIKTRGQQVTLRCSPKSGHDTVSWYQQALGQGPQFIFQYYEEEERQRGNFPDRFSGHQFPNYSSELNVNALLLGDSALYLCASRPTAGQGVFYGYTFGSGTRLTVV.

The V call is TRBV5-1, the J call TRBJ2-2, with 15 bases that match TRBD2. The length of the CDR3 is 17 residues. Germline V lookup: CDR1 SGHRS, CDR2 YFSETQ. The junction had 4 bases not matched to a gene; V was cut back by 1 base and J by 6 bases. The CDR3 loop is CASSLWTSGGASGELFF. The CDR3 DNA sequence: TGCGCCAGCAGCTTGTGGACTAGCGGGGGGGCATCCGGGGAGCTGTTTTTT.

V and J are TRBV5-8 and TRBJ2-3, with D perhaps matching TRBD1 (6 bases). Trimming cost V 5 bases and J 5 bases, with 9 bases left between them. The CDR3 has 12 amino acids. Germline assignment: CDR1 SGHTS and CDR2 YDEGEE. The CDR3 protein is CASRQTGDTQYF. Written as DNA, the CDR3 is TGTGCCAGCAGACAGACAGGAGATACGCAGTATTTT.

The chain has TRBV15 and TRBJ1-2; 7 positions match TRBD1. The CDR3 extends over 15 amino acids. Per the germline V gene, CDR1 is LNHNV and CDR2 is YYDKDF (reference sequence). V gave up 0 bases and J gave up 5 bases; unmatched junction bases: 6. This CDR3 reads CATSRDRDRIYGYTF. DNA of the CDR3: TGTGCCACCAGCAGAGATCGGGACAGAATATATGGCTACACCTTC.

V is TRBV5-6 and J is TRBJ2-7; a possible D gene is TRBD2 (6 bases). Deletions cut 0 bases from V and 2 bases from J, with 9 bases between. The CDR3 is 14 amino acids. In germline, CDR1 is SGHDT, CDR2 YYEEEE. The CDR3 sequence is CASSLGGAPYEQYF. CDR3 DNA: TGTGCCAGCAGCTTGGGCGGGGCCCCCTACGAGCAGTACTTC.